This T cell receptor (beta chain) was captured in a study of blood T cell repertoires in COVID-19. Study information: Samples taken during acute and convalescent COVID-19 were collected in the United States, Italy and Spain. T cells, B-cell-depleted T cells, or PBMCs provided the cDNA or gDNA that served as material.

In the original workflow: Researchers report that nucleated cell counts were estimated from reference gene primer amplification. Libraries were prepared by immunoSEQ multiplex PCR; TCRdb keeps only in-frame clonotypes and omits some of them. The V and J calls and clone size were taken over from that table, and D and trimming were inferred from the DNA. The sample shows 130,000 or so clones, around nine tenths of them seen only once. The source material was peripheral blood. The receptor was derived from a woman aged 45-65 years with acute or convalescent COVID-19.

CDR3 coding DNA: TGTGCCAGCAGCTTAGGCTACGGGGAGACCCAGTACTTC. Residues: CASSLGYGETQYF. This rearrangement joins TRBV11-2 to TRBJ2-5; unclear D gene. Trimming removed 1 base from V and 5 bases from J, with 8 bases in between. Germline V CDR1 and CDR2: SGHAT, FQNNGV. This CDR3 has 13 amino acids.